This TCR beta chain is drawn from a study of patients and donors after allogeneic stem cell transplantation. Using its own MiXCR run on the RT-PCR reads, TCRdb lists one record per CDR3 protein. This table has roughly 140,000 distinct CDR3 sequences, roughly two fifths appearing once. This clonotype was recorded a few times. Deletions cut 3 bases from V and 9 bases from J, with 12 bases between. The CDR3 consists of 13 residues. The sequencing input was blood, either unsorted or a sorted T cell fraction (not recorded which). The TCR was taken from a human donor who was either an allogeneic HSCT recipient or a stem cell or donor lymphocyte infusion donor (not recorded which). It is not recorded whose cells these are; they may come from a transplant donor. The chain links TRBV12-3 or TRBV12-4 to TRBJ1-5; weak D call: TRBD1 (5 bases). The CDR3 reads CASSLRGVGPQHF. The CDR3 nucleotides are TGTGCCAGCAGTTTGAGGGGCGTTGGGCCCCAGCATTTT.